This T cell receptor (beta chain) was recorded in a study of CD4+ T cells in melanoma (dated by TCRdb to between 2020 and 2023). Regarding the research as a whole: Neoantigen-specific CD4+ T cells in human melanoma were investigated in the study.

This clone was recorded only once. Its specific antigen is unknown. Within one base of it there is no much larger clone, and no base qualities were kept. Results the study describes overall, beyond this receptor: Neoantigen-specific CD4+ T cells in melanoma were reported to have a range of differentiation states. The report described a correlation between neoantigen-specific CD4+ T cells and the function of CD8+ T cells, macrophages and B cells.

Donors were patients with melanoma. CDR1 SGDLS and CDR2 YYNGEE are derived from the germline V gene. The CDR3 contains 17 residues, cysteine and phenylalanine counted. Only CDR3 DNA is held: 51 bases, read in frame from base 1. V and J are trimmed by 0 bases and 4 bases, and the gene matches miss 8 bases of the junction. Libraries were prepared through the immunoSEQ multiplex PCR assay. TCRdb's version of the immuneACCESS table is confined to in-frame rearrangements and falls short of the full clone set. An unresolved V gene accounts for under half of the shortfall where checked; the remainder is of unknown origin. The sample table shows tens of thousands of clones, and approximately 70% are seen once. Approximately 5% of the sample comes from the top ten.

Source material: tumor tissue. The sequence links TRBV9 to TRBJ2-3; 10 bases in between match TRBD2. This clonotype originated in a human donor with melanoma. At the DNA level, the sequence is TGTGCCAGCAGCGTAGCTCCCCCTAGCGGGGGAGCAGATACGCAGTATTTT. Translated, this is CASSVAPPSGGADTQYF.